This paragraph reports one T cell receptor beta chain. Its cognate antigen is unknown. Deletions cut 4 bases from V and 3 bases from J, with 16 bases between. Germline values: CDR1 SGHRS, CDR2 YFSETQ. The CDR3 runs to 15 residues. Amplification used 60 Vbeta primers and 13 Jbeta primers. The protocol was immunoSEQ multiplex PCR, while the TCRdb copy is restricted to in-frame clones and leaves out a portion. The listing contains about 160,000 clones. The data originate from a study of cytomegalovirus exposure and HLA in healthy donors. Study results and caveats: Per published accounts, TCR beta sequences correctly predicted the HLA-A and HLA-B alleles of most subjects. Earlier results showed most TCR beta V segments being productive about 87% or about 30% of the time. Using a false discovery rate of 0.05, a later analysis showed that 16,951 TCR beta sequences were associated with HLA alleles. An ancestry cluster, one associated with Asian ancestry, reportedly showed fewer N-insertions than the roughly 670-donor mean in a later analysis.

The clonotype originates from a man aged 25 to 40 in good health and CMV-seronegative. The chain joins TRBV5-1 to TRBJ2-5, with D possibly being TRBD1 (5 bases). The sample comprised PBMCs. CDR3 sequence (DNA): TGCGCCAGCAGCCTCCTAGGGGTTGGGGAAGAGACCCAGTACTTC. Its translation is CASSLLGVGEETQYF.